The present T cell receptor (beta chain) was sequenced within a study of monozygotic twins with inflammatory bowel disease. TCRdb re-called the 5' RACE reads and gives one entry per CDR3 protein, without DNA. The table for this sample gives some 170,000 distinct CDR3 sequences. What was sequenced was blood. The TCR comes from a human donor with ulcerative colitis or Crohn's disease, or a healthy co-twin of an affected twin (not recorded which).

CDR3 sequence reads: CASSFSTGDSSYEQYF. The chain has TRBV27 and TRBJ2-7; TCRdb names TRBD1, which stays unverified in the absence of DNA. From germline, CDR1 is MNHEY and CDR2 SMNVEV (reference sequence). The CDR3 has 16 residues.